This entry lists 10 T cell receptor beta chains sequenced from one sample in a study of T cells after yellow fever vaccination (dated by TCRdb to the late 2010s). Libraries were constructed by 5' RACE. The listed sequencing device is Illumina NovaSeq 6000. TCRdb reanalyzed the raw reads on its own, using fastp at Q25 for trimming and MiXCR for clone calling, and kept in-frame beta chains. Entries are consolidated by CDR3 protein sequence, retaining the most common genes and DNA. This sample holds hundreds of thousands of distinct CDR3 sequences; 4.1% were observed only once. The top ten hold just under 25% of the sample. Explained via the paper, the treatment or condition label denotes: live attenuated yellow fever vaccine strain. Sequences were derived from PBMCs, sampled 5 days after the yellow fever booster vaccination. All receptors derive from a man between 18 and 29 years old who received the YFV17D yellow fever vaccine.

This clonotype was seen more than once but under ten times. The chain combines TRBV6-6 with TRBJ1-3; unclear D gene. Between the trimmed V and J ends, which lost 4 bases and 3 bases, there was a span of 13 bases. This CDR3 region has 15 residues. The V gene's germline CDR1 is MNHNY and CDR2 SVGAGI (reference sequence). As DNA, the CDR3 is TGTGCCAGCAGTTTTCCAAGGCTGGATGGAAACACCATATATTTT. Translation gives CASSFPRLDGNTIYF.

J is TRBJ1-2 and V is TRBV6-5; D is perhaps TRBD1 (6 bases). This CDR3 comprises 13 residues. Germline CDR1 and CDR2: MNHEY and SVGAGI. Trimming shortened V by 7 bases and J by 4 bases, and 13 bases separated the two germline ends. The CDR3 loop is CASTDVGGYGYTF. The CDR3 coding sequence is TGTGCCAGCACCGACGTAGGGGGCTATGGCTACACCTTC.

The V gene is TRBV19, the J gene TRBJ2-1, with TRBD2 identical over 15 bases. V lost 9 bases, J lost 7 bases, and 7 bases stayed unmatched. CDR3 length equals 15 residues. Germline-derived CDR1 and CDR2 are LNHDA and SQIVND (reference sequence). CDR3 DNA: TGTGCCAGCGGACTAGCGGGGGGGAGCAGTAATGAGCAGTTCTTC. Translating it yields CASGLAGGSSNEQFF.

The chain joins TRBV27 to TRBJ1-5; D is unresolved. V gave up 2 bases and J gave up 7 bases, with 18 bases separating them. CDR1 is MNHEY and CDR2 is SMNVEV in the germline V gene (reference sequence). This CDR3 contains 16 residues. The CDR3 DNA sequence: TGTGCCAGCAGTTTAGGAGTGGATGGTCGTCGACAGCCCCAGCATTTT. Its translation is CASSLGVDGRRQPQHF.

V and J are TRBV9 and TRBJ2-5; D perhaps matches TRBD2 (7 bases). Trimming left V 2 bases short and J 5 bases short, with 22 bases between. This CDR3 spans 17 amino acids. The germline V gene has CDR1 SGDLS and CDR2 YYNGEE. The CDR3 sequence is CASSVFSRGGRAETQYF. The CDR3 DNA reads as TGTGCCAGCAGCGTGTTTTCTCGCGGGGGCCGGGCGGAGACCCAGTACTTC. Full variable domain (missing parts from reference TRBV9 and TRBJ2-5): DSGVTQTPKHLITATGQRVTLRCSPRSGDLSVYWYQQSLDQGLQFLIQYYNGEERAKGNILERFSAQQFPDLHSELNLSSLELGDSALYFCASSVFSRGGRAETQYFGPGTRLLVL.

This rearrangement joins TRBV5-1 to TRBJ1-2; D remains unclear. This CDR3 has 13 residues. From germline, CDR1 is SGHRS and CDR2 YFSETQ. Trimming left V 0 bases short and J 5 bases short, with 8 bases between. For the CDR3, the DNA is TGCGCCAGCAGCTTGGATGCTGTATATGGCTACACCTTC. It yields the protein CASSLDAVYGYTF.

In this sample, this clonotype turned up many times. The chain links TRBV6-5 to TRBJ2-1, with a weak D call TRBD1 (6 bases). The germline V gene encodes CDR1 MNHEY and CDR2 SVGAGI. V dropped 6 bases and J dropped 6 bases, with 15 bases sitting between them. The CDR3 length is 14 residues. CDR3 sequence reads: CASSLLGGPNEQFF. DNA of the CDR3: TGTGCCAGCAGCCTCCTAGGGGGACCCAATGAGCAGTTCTTC.

This clonotype appeared many times. This chain uses TRBV20-1 with TRBJ1-4; D call uncertain. The V and J ends lost 0 bases and 0 bases respectively, with 8 bases between them. CDR1 DFQATT and CDR2 SNEGSKA come from the germline V gene (reference sequence). The CDR3 is made up of 15 amino acids. CDR3 nucleotide sequence: TGCAGTGCTAGAGATGGCGGGGCAACTAATGAAAAACTGTTTTTT. This sequence encodes CSARDGGATNEKLFF.

This chain connects TRBV7-9 to TRBJ1-4; D remains unclear. Germline-derived CDR1 and CDR2 are SEHNR and FQNEAQ (reference sequence). Between the trimmed V and J ends, which lost 5 bases and 0 bases, there was a span of 7 bases. This CDR3 contains 14 residues. The CDR3 here is CASSRSSTNEKLFF. The CDR3 DNA is TGTGCCAGCAGCCGGTCGTCAACTAATGAAAAACTGTTTTTT.

This clonotype has at least ten counts. The chain carries TRBV4-3 and TRBJ2-1; D possibly corresponds to TRBD1 (6 bases). The V gene's germline CDR1 is LGHNA and CDR2 YSLEER. The length of the CDR3 is 16 residues. Trimming removed 7 bases at V and 5 bases at J, with 21 bases between. The CDR3 DNA reads TGCGCCAGCAAGGGTAGGGGGTGGGAGTCGGACAATGAGCAGTTCTTC. It encodes CASKGRGWESDNEQFF.